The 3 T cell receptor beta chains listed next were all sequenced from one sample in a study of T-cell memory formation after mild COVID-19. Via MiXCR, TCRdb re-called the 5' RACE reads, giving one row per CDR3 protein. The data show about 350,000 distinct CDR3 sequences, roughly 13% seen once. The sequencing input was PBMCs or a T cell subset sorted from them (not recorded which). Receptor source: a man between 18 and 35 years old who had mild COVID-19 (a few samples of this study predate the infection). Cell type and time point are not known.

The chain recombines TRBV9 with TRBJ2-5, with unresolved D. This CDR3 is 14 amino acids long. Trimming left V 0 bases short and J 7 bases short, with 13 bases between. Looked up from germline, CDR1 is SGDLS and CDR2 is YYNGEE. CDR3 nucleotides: TGTGCCAGCAGCGTAGATAGGGCCCCCTGGACCCAGTACTTC. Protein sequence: CASSVDRAPWTQYF.

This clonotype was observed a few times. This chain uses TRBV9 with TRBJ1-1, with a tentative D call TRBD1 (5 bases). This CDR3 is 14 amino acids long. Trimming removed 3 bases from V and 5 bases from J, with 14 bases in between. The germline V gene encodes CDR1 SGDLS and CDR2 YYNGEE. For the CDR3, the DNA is TGTGCCAGCAGCGCGGGACGGACCTCGACTGAAGCTTTCTTT. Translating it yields CASSAGRTSTEAFF.

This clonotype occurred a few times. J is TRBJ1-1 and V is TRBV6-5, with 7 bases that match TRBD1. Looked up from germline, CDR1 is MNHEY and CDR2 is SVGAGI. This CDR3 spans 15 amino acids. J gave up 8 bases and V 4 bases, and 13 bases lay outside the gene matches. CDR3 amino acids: CASSSLRQGEKEAFF. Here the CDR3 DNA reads TGTGCCAGCAGTTCCCTCCGTCAGGGGGAGAAAGAAGCTTTCTTT.